The rows below give T cell receptor beta chains drawn from one sample of a study of shared clonotypes between healthy human individuals. Assay: immunoSEQ multiplex PCR; the TCRdb copy retains only in-frame clones and omits some. Altogether millions of clones are present, around nine tenths being singletons, with the ten largest covering roughly 0.13%. The sample was naive CD4+ T cells sorted from blood. These receptors came from a man aged 18 to 35 in good health. Each CDR3 is given with its conserved first and last residue. The order of the fields is J gene, V gene, D gene, CDR3 DNA, CDR3 protein. A D gene is named only where the DNA matches it firmly.

j_call: TRBJ1-3; v_call: TRBV29-1; d_call: -; cdr3_nt: TGCAGCGTTGCTTCATTGGGGCAGGGAAGAAACACCATATATTTT; cdr3_aa: CSVASLGQGRNTIYF
j_call: TRBJ2-7; v_call: TRBV5-1; d_call: -; cdr3_nt: TGCGCCAGCAGCTTGGACAATCCCCTATCCTACGAGCAGTACTTC; cdr3_aa: CASSLDNPLSYEQYF
j_call: TRBJ2-5; v_call: TRBV5-1; d_call: TRBD2; cdr3_nt: TGCGCCAGCAGCATAAGGACTAGCGGGGGACAAGAGACCCAGTACTTC; cdr3_aa: CASSIRTSGGQETQYF
j_call: TRBJ1-2; v_call: TRBV19; d_call: -; cdr3_nt: TGTGCCAGTAGGGAACGGACGGGGGACTATGGCTACACCTTC; cdr3_aa: CASRERTGDYGYTF
j_call: TRBJ2-4; v_call: TRBV28; d_call: -; cdr3_nt: TGTGCCAGCAGTCGTTTAAGGACCCTAGCCAAAAACATTCAGTACTTC; cdr3_aa: CASSRLRTLAKNIQYF
j_call: TRBJ2-2; v_call: TRBV6-5; d_call: -; cdr3_nt: TGTGCCAGCTGGCGAGGGGGAAGGACCGGGGAGCTGTTTTTT; cdr3_aa: CASWRGGRTGELFF
j_call: TRBJ2-7; v_call: TRBV4-3; d_call: TRBD2; cdr3_nt: TGCGCCAGCAGCCAGGGACTAGCGCGGGAGCAGTACTTC; cdr3_aa: CASSQGLAREQYF
j_call: TRBJ1-1; v_call: TRBV6-6; d_call: -; cdr3_nt: TGTGCCAGCAGTTCGGACGGCGTCTTGTCTCGAGCTTTCTTT; cdr3_aa: CASSSDGVLSRAFF
j_call: TRBJ2-3; v_call: TRBV4-1; d_call: TRBD1; cdr3_nt: TGCGCCAGCAGCTTCGGGACAGGGGAGGATACGCAGTATTTT; cdr3_aa: CASSFGTGEDTQYF
j_call: TRBJ1-1; v_call: TRBV10-3; d_call: -; cdr3_nt: TGTGCCATCAGTGACCTGGGACGGTCGAGTACTGAAGCTTTCTTT; cdr3_aa: CAISDLGRSSTEAFF
j_call: TRBJ2-3; v_call: TRBV5-1; d_call: -; cdr3_nt: TGCGCCAGCAGTACCGGTTCGGGTTCAGATACGCAGTATTTT; cdr3_aa: CASSTGSGSDTQYF
j_call: TRBJ1-2; v_call: TRBV5-6; d_call: TRBD1; cdr3_nt: TGTGCCAGCAGCTTGGGACAGGGGCCTTCTAACTATGGCTACACCTTC; cdr3_aa: CASSLGQGPSNYGYTF
j_call: TRBJ2-3; v_call: TRBV4-3; d_call: -; cdr3_nt: TGCGCCAGCAGCCAAGATGCTCCCGGGACCCGGGCGGATACGCAGTATTTT; cdr3_aa: CASSQDAPGTRADTQYF
j_call: TRBJ2-5; v_call: TRBV18; d_call: -; cdr3_nt: TGTGCCAGCTCACCGGGTCCGTTGGGGATGATGGAGACCCAGTACTTC; cdr3_aa: CASSPGPLGMMETQYF
j_call: TRBJ1-1; v_call: TRBV7-8; d_call: -; cdr3_nt: TGTGCCAGCAGTACCACAGGGTTAATGGGTGAAGCTTTCTTT; cdr3_aa: CASSTTGLMGEAFF
j_call: TRBJ1-1; v_call: TRBV19; d_call: -; cdr3_nt: TGTGCCAGTAGTCAGGGATGGGATCGGGAAGCTTTCTTT; cdr3_aa: CASSQGWDREAFF
j_call: TRBJ1-1; v_call: TRBV5-6; d_call: -; cdr3_nt: TGTGCCAGCAGCTTTGACTTGGGGGAAATGAACACTGAAGCTTTCTTT; cdr3_aa: CASSFDLGEMNTEAFF
j_call: TRBJ2-7; v_call: TRBV5-1; d_call: -; cdr3_nt: TGCGCCAGCAGTCGACAACTGACTTCCTACGAGCAGTACTTC; cdr3_aa: CASSRQLTSYEQYF
j_call: TRBJ2-1; v_call: TRBV30; d_call: -; cdr3_nt: TGTGCCTGGAGTCCCCCGACCCTTATAACCAATGAGCAGTTCTTC; cdr3_aa: CAWSPPTLITNEQFF
j_call: TRBJ2-7; v_call: TRBV7-2; d_call: TRBD2; cdr3_nt: TGTGCCAGCTCTCTAGCGGGAGGGCGGTCCCACGAGCAGTACTTC; cdr3_aa: CASSLAGGRSHEQYF
j_call: TRBJ2-3; v_call: TRBV12-5; d_call: -; cdr3_nt: TGTGCCTGCAGTCCTGACACAGATACGCAGTATTTT; cdr3_aa: CACSPDTDTQYF
j_call: TRBJ1-5; v_call: TRBV7-9; d_call: -; cdr3_nt: TGTGCCAGCAGCTTATTGGGGGGCACGGGTCAGCCCCAGCATTTT; cdr3_aa: CASSLLGGTGQPQHF
j_call: TRBJ2-1; v_call: TRBV6-5; d_call: TRBD2; cdr3_nt: TGTGCCAGCAGTTACGGGGGACTAGCGGCTAATGAGCAGTTCTTC; cdr3_aa: CASSYGGLAANEQFF
j_call: TRBJ1-3; v_call: TRBV7-6; d_call: -; cdr3_nt: TGTGCCAGCAGCTTAGTGGGGGGCTCTGGAAACACCATATATTTT; cdr3_aa: CASSLVGGSGNTIYF
j_call: TRBJ2-3; v_call: TRBV11-2; d_call: -; cdr3_nt: TGTGCCAGCAGCTTAGTTGTGGCGGTTAGCACAGATACGCAGTATTTT; cdr3_aa: CASSLVVAVSTDTQYF
j_call: TRBJ2-1; v_call: TRBV6-5; d_call: -; cdr3_nt: TGTGCCAGCAGTCAACTAGGAGGAAACTACAATGAGCAGTTCTTC; cdr3_aa: CASSQLGGNYNEQFF
j_call: TRBJ1-4; v_call: TRBV7-9; d_call: TRBD1; cdr3_nt: TGTGCCAGCAGCTTGGGACAGCTTAATGAAAAACTGTTTTTT; cdr3_aa: CASSLGQLNEKLFF
j_call: TRBJ2-7; v_call: TRBV19; d_call: -; cdr3_nt: TGTGCCAGTAGTATGTTACAGACCGGGCACTACGAGCAGTACTTC; cdr3_aa: CASSMLQTGHYEQYF